This T cell receptor beta chain comes out of a study of early T cells in non-severe SARS-CoV-2 infection (dated by TCRdb to about 2021). In the study overall: Because TCR sequencing relied on bulk RNA taken from unsorted whole blood, pairing of alpha and beta chains was not possible. Broad study findings and their caveats: VDJdb matching was skewed toward anti-spike CD8 responses and likely underestimated virus-specific expansions, missing private and CD4 specificities.

The method behind the library was 5' RACE. Sequencing relied on a NextSeq 500. In the TCR library protocol, unique molecular identifiers were attached to individual cDNA molecules to correct for PCR bias and sequencing error. Both TCR alpha and beta chains were sequenced, and tight co-correlation was observed between alpha and beta sequence abundances in each sample. Turning to the authors' computational methods: Decombinator V4 was used to annotate the V gene, J gene and CDR3 of the TCR sequences. Expanded TCRs were defined as changing significantly between any two time points under a Poisson model with p below 0.0001. TCR abundances were normalised to the total number of TCRs sequenced in each sample and reported as counts per million. MAIT TCRs were defined by TRAV1-2 paired with TRAJ12, TRAJ20 or TRAJ33, and iNKT TCRs by TRAV10 paired with TRAJ18. VDJdb, accessed 1 November 2021, was searched for CMV, EBV and SARS-CoV-2 annotated TCRs, excluding TCRs annotated for multiple antigens. The public reads were reprocessed in TCRdb via fastp at Q25 and MiXCR, keeping in-frame beta chains. Every entry covers one CDR3 protein and lists the most common genes and DNA from its rows. The authors' filters were not applied to this entry. The sample table records 100,000 or so distinct CDR3 sequences; approximately 15% of these occur just once. In total, the top ten clones hold just over 5% of the sample.

The study was a case-control design nested within a healthcare worker cohort in London, UK, with weekly nasopharyngeal swab PCR tests and blood sampling. Healthcare workers were enrolled in the week of the UK lockdown, from 23 to 31 March 2020, and were followed every week for up to 16 weeks. Of note for this clonotype: Its antigen specificity is not known. Base qualities are missing; no much larger clone stands one base away.

The V end loses 3 bases and the J end loses 5 bases, and a stretch of 10 bases separates them. The CDR3 runs 13 residues from the cysteine to the phenylalanine. Kept here is only the CDR3 DNA, which spans 39 bases and is read in frame from base 1. The chain joins TRBV12-3 or TRBV12-4 to TRBJ2-5; no D gene call is confident. The sample consisted of whole blood, taken at baseline. This sequence originates from an adult who was a healthcare worker with PCR-confirmed SARS-CoV-2 infection or an uninfected control (not recorded which). CDR3 sequence: CASSFEENETQYF. The DNA sequence is as follows: TGTGCCAGCAGTTTTGAGGAGAATGAGACCCAGTACTTC.